This T cell receptor (beta chain) was sequenced for a study of T-cell memory formation after mild COVID-19. Study findings and constraints: Contracting CD4+ clones lay largely in CM and EM, with CD8+ ones residing in EMRA. CD4+ bias marked clones expanding day 15 to 37, unlike balanced contracting clones. Pre-infection memory held some responding clones, suggesting pre-existing cross-reactive T cells responded.

A remark on this clonotype: Its antigen is not known.

Between the trimmed V and J ends, which lost 8 bases and 3 bases, there was a span of 20 bases. In germline, CDR1 is DFQATT, CDR2 SNEGSKA (reference sequence). The CDR3 has 14 residues. Employing constant-segment primers, 5'RACE generated TCR alpha and TCR beta cDNA libraries bearing sample barcodes and UMIs. One entry per CDR3 protein results from TCRdb running MiXCR on the 5' RACE reads. There are some 210,000 distinct CDR3 sequences in the sample; roughly 27% occur only once, and around 10% lies in the top ten. The TCR comes from an adult woman who had mild COVID-19 (a few samples of this study predate the infection). Cell type and time point are not known. Sequenced material: PBMCs or a T cell subset sorted from them (not recorded which). The V and J genes are TRBV20-1 and TRBJ2-7; a weak D match, TRBD1 (5 bases). CDR3 sequence (DNA): TGCAGTTACTGGGTAAGGCAGGGTCGCTACGAGCAGTACTTC. It encodes CSYWVRQGRYEQYF.